The 2 T cell receptor beta chains in this list originate from one sample, sequenced in a study of blood T cell repertoires in COVID-19. Profiling relied on immunoSEQ multiplex PCR, and the TCRdb table lists in-frame clones only, not all of them. The sample contains 200,000 to 300,000 clones, about nine tenths of which appear only once. The source material was peripheral blood. These receptors came from a man between 25 and 39 years old with COVID-19, enrolled during active disease.

A single count supports this clone. The J gene is TRBJ2-1, the V gene TRBV6-5; 10 nucleotides line up with TRBD2. This CDR3 has 15 amino acids. CDR1 is MNHEY, CDR2 SVGAGI, per germline. The trim removed 2 bases at V and 7 bases at J, leaving 5 bases unmatched. Here the CDR3 DNA reads TGTGCCAGCAGTTACCAACTAGCGGGGATTAATGAGCAGTTCTTC. Translating gives CASSYQLAGINEQFF.

The gene calls are TRBV29-1 and TRBJ2-7; D unresolved. CDR1 is SQVTM and CDR2 is ANQGSEA in the germline V gene. There are 11 residues in the CDR3. V shed 4 bases and J shed 3 bases, with 7 bases lying between them. The CDR3 sequence is CSVGWSYEQYF. The CDR3, as DNA: TGCAGCGTTGGATGGAGCTACGAGCAGTACTTC.